This T cell receptor beta chain was sequenced in a study of T cells after yellow fever vaccination (dated by TCRdb to the late 2010s). Background on the whole study: The SMART-Seq v4 Ultra Low Input RNA kit was used to prepare libraries from fractions with low cell numbers. Two healthy male donors, one aged 18 to 30 and one aged 30 to 40 years, were included in the cohort. Blood was collected at multiple timepoints before and after primary and secondary immunization, and bulk PBMC replicates and cell subsets were isolated. To track T-cell clones before and after primary and booster YFV17D yellow fever vaccination, bulk TCR alpha and beta repertoires were sequenced longitudinally.

According to the germline V gene, CDR1 reads SGDLS and CDR2 reads YYNGEE. From its cysteine to its phenylalanine, the CDR3 spans 15 amino acids. Kept here is only the CDR3 DNA, which spans 45 bases and is read in frame from base 1. TCR cDNA was made using 5'RACE template switching, a step that added a universal primer site and unique molecular identifiers. Priming of cDNA synthesis was performed from both the TCR alpha and TCR beta constant segments. Library amplification involved two PCR steps, and the second step added sample barcodes and sequencing adapters. Sequencing of libraries was performed on Illumina HiSeq 2500 (2x100 bp) or NovaSeq (2x150 bp). The authors' pipeline ran thus. Reads were demultiplexed and collapsed into UMI consensus sequences with MIGEC, and V(D)J alignment was performed with MiXCR. Using edgeR on replicate PBMC samples, clonotypes were called vaccine-responding if FDR was below 0.01 and the log2 fold change was above 5 up to day 15. Bulk clonotypes were assigned CD4 or CD8 identity according to which sequenced CD4 or CD8 repertoire held them at higher abundance. The raw public data were reprocessed by TCRdb itself: fastp quality trimming at Q25, MiXCR clonotype calling, in-frame beta chains only. Rows with one shared CDR3 protein collapse into an entry with the most common genes and DNA. TCRdb, not the authors, supplied the V and J calls. Here the sample has 400,000 to 650,000 distinct CDR3 sequences; 21% occur a single time. Clones ranked in the top ten supply about 16% of the sample.

The intended sense of this specimen's treatment or condition label: live attenuated yellow fever vaccine strain. Two biological replicates of bulk PBMCs were collected at each blood-draw timepoint. PBMCs were isolated from peripheral blood using a standard Ficoll-Paque protocol. TriZol was used to extract RNA from bulk PBMCs, CD4 and CD8 fractions, and dextramer-positive and dextramer-negative fractions. What the work shows at the level of the full study, not this receptor alone: A small fraction of clonotypes showed up in both the CD4 and CD8 compartments, probably as a result of convergent recombination. Because only a couple of donors were included in the study, the extent to which the findings can be generalized is limited. After the booster, most of the clones that had expanded following primary vaccination were detected again (roughly 96% of CD4 and roughly 88% of CD8), which suggests that memory was broadly maintained. Compared with the primary T-cell response, the secondary T-cell response was weaker but faster, peaking on day 5 rather than day 15. Computational filtering was needed because FACS-sorted repertoires could contain abundant contaminating clonotypes from the bulk population.

In regard to this clonotype: Its binding antigen is unknown. Germline and junction disagree at one end, which may indicate a read error.

The receptor was derived from a man between 18 and 29 years old who received the YFV17D yellow fever vaccine. The sequence is built from TRBV9 and TRBJ1-1; the D segment could be TRBD1, given 5 matching bases. This material consisted of PBMCs, taken roughly 23 days after the first yellow fever vaccination. The nucleotides are TGTGCCAGCAGCCCGGGGGACGGACTGAATACTGAAGCTTTCTTT. Translation gives CASSPGDGLNTEAFF.